The 2 T cell receptor beta chains below were found in one sample sequenced in a study of blood T cell repertoires in COVID-19. Assay used: immunoSEQ multiplex PCR; TCRdb lists only in-frame clones, some missing. The table includes approximately 190,000 clones, 80% detected once. Sample: peripheral blood. The receptors derive from a man between 60 and 75 years old with acute or convalescent COVID-19.

This clone was observed a few times. The V gene is TRBV2, the J gene TRBJ1-5; maybe TRBD1 (5 bases). The V and J ends lost 2 bases and 9 bases respectively, with 11 bases between them. CDR3 size: 13 residues. Germline V gene lookup returns CDR1 SNHLY and CDR2 FYNNEI. In DNA, the CDR3 is TGTGCCAGCAGTGAATCAGGGAACGGGCCCCAGCATTTT. This sequence encodes CASSESGNGPQHF.

V gene TRBV27 combines with J gene TRBJ1-2; the match to TRBD1 covers 9 bases. J gave up 4 bases and V 3 bases, and 6 bases lay outside the gene matches. Germline CDR1 reads MNHEY; CDR2 reads SMNVEV (reference sequence). This CDR3 comprises 15 residues. The CDR3 here is CASSFIGTGLYGYTF. Here the CDR3 DNA reads TGTGCCAGCAGTTTTATAGGGACAGGGCTCTATGGCTACACCTTC.